This T cell receptor (beta chain) was identified in a study of beta chain features in type 1 diabetes. Study summary: Age, gender and cell yields were similar between patients and healthy donors. Whole-study results and caveats: The question of HLA type influencing TCRB rearrangement was one that remained unresolved here.

This CDR3 has 11 residues. With 3 bases removed from V and 6 bases from J, the gap between germline ends came to 8 bases. Per germline, CDR1 SQVTM and CDR2 ANQGSEA. Sequenced material consisted of expressed TCRB transcripts (all of the isolated RNA was reverse transcribed). Clones were sequenced by immunoSEQ multiplex PCR, and TCRdb holds only the in-frame ones, with some missing. Of hundreds of thousands of clones in the sample, around 14% were seen once. A few counts support this clone. Its antigen is as yet unknown. The sequenced sample was naive CD4+ T cells from blood. This chain joins TRBV29-1 and TRBJ1-1; D possibly corresponds to TRBD1 (6 bases). The clonotype was recovered from a young man in good health. The CDR3 DNA reads TGCAGCGTTGACAGGGGCTCTGAAGCTTTCTTT. This gives the protein CSVDRGSEAFF.